These 19 T cell receptor beta chains were all obtained from the same sample, sequenced in a study of cytomegalovirus exposure and HLA in healthy donors. Primers for the PCR totalled 60 Vbeta and 13 Jbeta. Produced via immunoSEQ multiplex PCR; TCRdb's table is partial and in-frame only. Its table records about 170,000 clones. Input material: PBMCs. Receptor source: a woman aged 18 to 35 in good health and CMV-seropositive.

The rearrangement links TRBV5-4 to TRBJ2-2; TRBD1 agrees at 9 bases. Looked up from germline, CDR1 is SGHNT and CDR2 is YYREEE (reference sequence). The CDR3 runs to 15 residues. Germline trimming cut 3 bases from V and 6 bases from J; bases unmatched to any gene: 6. CDR3 in amino acids: CASSSTGGTAGELFF. CDR3 coding DNA: TGTGCCAGCAGCTCGACAGGGGGAACGGCCGGGGAGCTGTTTTTT.

The chain recombines TRBV5-6 with TRBJ2-7; a weak D match, TRBD2 (5 bases). CDR3 length: 13 residues. Trimming took 5 bases from V and 2 from J, leaving 11 bases between them. Germline CDR1 is SGHDT and CDR2 is YYEEEE. The CDR3 region is CASSREPTYEQYF. Here the CDR3 DNA reads TGTGCCAGCAGTAGGGAGCCGACCTACGAGCAGTACTTC.

This chain joins TRBV9 and TRBJ2-7; the D is unclear. Deletions cut 0 bases from V and 2 bases from J, with 9 bases between. Looked up from germline, CDR1 is SGDLS and CDR2 is YYNGEE. CDR3 length: 14 residues. CDR3 region: CASSVGAPPYEQYF. CDR3 DNA: TGTGCCAGCAGCGTAGGCGCCCCACCCTACGAGCAGTACTTC.

The rearrangement links TRBV30 to TRBJ1-1, with 10 bases aligning to TRBD1. Germline trimming cut 5 bases from V and 4 bases from J; bases unmatched to any gene: 7. The CDR3 covers 14 residues. From germline, CDR1 is GTSNPN and CDR2 SVGIG (reference sequence). CDR3 in amino acids: CAWGTGTGVTEAFF. CDR3 DNA sequence: TGTGCCTGGGGGACCGGGACAGGGGTCACTGAAGCTTTCTTT.

The CDR3 loop is CASSYSGTGYQPQHF. CDR3 nucleotides: TGTGCCAGCAGTTACTCCGGGACTGGGTATCAGCCCCAGCATTTT. The chain has TRBV6-5 and TRBJ1-5; D possibly corresponds to TRBD1 (5 bases). The length of the CDR3 is 15 residues. The ends were cut back, 0 bases at V and 5 bases at J, with 11 bases in the middle. Per germline, CDR1 MNHEY and CDR2 SVGAGI.

The chain couples TRBV7-9 to TRBJ2-5; 7 bases align to TRBD1. This CDR3 has 15 residues. With V trimmed by 3 bases and J by 2 bases, 6 bases remained unmatched. From germline, CDR1 is SEHNR and CDR2 FQNEAQ (reference sequence). The CDR3 region has the DNA TGTGCCAGCAGCTTCGCCGGGACAGAACAAGAGACCCAGTACTTC. Amino acids: CASSFAGTEQETQYF.

With respect to this clone: Because it lacks the conserved phenylalanine or tryptophan at the end, this CDR3 is likely a read error. The J gene is TRBJ2-7, the V gene TRBV7-2; possibly TRBD1 for D (6 bases). CDR1 is SGHTA and CDR2 is FQGNSA in the germline V gene. Trimming took 1 base from V and 3 from J, leaving 10 bases between them. This CDR3 is built from 14 residues. CDR3: CASSLVSRGYEQYL. CDR3 DNA: TGTGCCAGCAGCTTAGTTAGCAGGGGCTACGAGCAGTACCTC.

J is TRBJ2-7 and V is TRBV5-4, with a possible D match to TRBD1 (5 bases). The length of the CDR3 is 16 residues. V was pared by 0 bases and J by 2 bases, with 15 bases between. CDR1 SGHNT and CDR2 YYREEE come from the germline V gene (reference sequence). The CDR3 loop reads CASSLGGAGVAYEQYF. The CDR3 DNA reads TGTGCCAGCAGCTTGGGTGGGGCCGGAGTGGCCTACGAGCAGTACTTC.

The rearrangement uses TRBV5-1 and TRBJ2-1, with TRBD1 as a possible D gene (6 bases). Looked up from germline, CDR1 is SGHRS and CDR2 is YFSETQ. V lost 4 bases, J lost 9 bases, and 14 bases lay in between. The CDR3 covers 13 residues. The CDR3 protein is CASSLQGNPEQFF. The CDR3, as DNA: TGCGCCAGCAGCCTGCAGGGGAATCCTGAGCAGTTCTTC.

The rearrangement joins TRBV7-2 to TRBJ2-5; 9 positions agree with TRBD1. Trimming at V came to 5 bases and at J to 5 bases, leaving 9 bases not matched to a gene. The CDR3 is 15 residues long. Per germline, CDR1 SGHTA and CDR2 FQGNSA. The CDR3, as DNA: TGTGCCAGCAGCCCAGGCTCGACAGGGGGGGAGACCCAGTACTTC. As protein: CASSPGSTGGETQYF.

This chain joins TRBV4-3 and TRBJ1-4; a weak D match, TRBD1 (5 bases). V shed 0 bases and J shed 4 bases, with 12 bases lying between them. Germline-derived CDR1 and CDR2 are LGHNA and YSLEER. The CDR3 is 16 residues long. The CDR3 nucleotides are TGCGCCAGCAGCCAAGATAGGGGTTTCGGTAATGAAAAACTGTTTTTT. As protein: CASSQDRGFGNEKLFF.

The chain is built from TRBV30 and TRBJ1-2; no firm D call. This CDR3 contains 13 residues. Germline V gene sequence: CDR1 GTSNPN, CDR2 SVGIG (reference sequence). Trimming took off 3 bases at V and 4 bases at J, with 12 bases between the two ends. CDR3 nucleotide sequence: TGTGCCTGGAGGGTAGGTTGGGCCTATGGCTACACCTTC. Its protein product is CAWRVGWAYGYTF.

V is TRBV11-3 and J is TRBJ2-3; D possibly corresponds to TRBD2 (6 bases). The germline V gene has CDR1 SGHNT and CDR2 YENEEA. There are 13 residues in the CDR3. The V and J ends lost 4 bases and 2 bases respectively, with 7 bases between them. The CDR3 spells CASSSGLTDTQYF. Here the CDR3 DNA reads TGTGCCAGCAGCTCGGGACTCACAGATACGCAGTATTTT.

The V and J genes are TRBV27 and TRBJ1-1; D ambiguous. The length of the CDR3 is 15 residues. Germline V gene sequence: CDR1 MNHEY, CDR2 SMNVEV (reference sequence). V was clipped by 5 bases and J by 1 base, with 14 bases between them. This CDR3 is CASSDLGAGNTEAFF. DNA for the CDR3: TGTGCCAGCAGTGACCTCGGCGCAGGGAACACTGAAGCTTTCTTT.

The chain recombines TRBV30 with TRBJ2-3; D is perhaps TRBD2 (6 bases). The CDR3 is 13 residues long. The germline CDR1 and CDR2 sequences are GTSNPN and SVGIG (reference sequence). Trimming took off 5 bases at V and 7 bases at J, with 16 bases between the two ends. CDR3 sequence: CAWAVTGVNTQYF. DNA of the CDR3: TGTGCCTGGGCGGTGACGGGAGTGAATACGCAGTATTTT.

This chain connects TRBV28 to TRBJ1-4, with TRBD1 matching 8 bases. V lost 6 bases, J lost 0 bases, and 9 bases stayed unmatched. CDR3 length: 17 amino acids. Per the germline V gene, CDR1 is MDHEN and CDR2 is SYDVKM. CDR3 sequence reads: CASRGQAISSTNEKLFF. The CDR3 nucleotides read TGTGCCAGCAGGGGACAGGCCATCTCTTCAACTAATGAAAAACTGTTTTTT.

The rearrangement joins TRBV18 to TRBJ1-5; 7 bases are a match to TRBD1. The germline V gene encodes CDR1 KGHSH and CDR2 LQKENI. V trimming: 1 base; J trimming: 6 bases; junction bases outside the gene matches: 6. This CDR3 contains 15 residues. The CDR3 region is CASSPLRDRSQPQHF. The CDR3 nucleotides read TGTGCCAGCTCACCACTAAGGGACAGATCTCAGCCCCAGCATTTT.

With regard to this clone: Other DNA sequences within the sample encode an identical CDR3. The chain carries TRBV10-1 and TRBJ2-1; no reliable D call. The CDR3 has 12 residues. Deletions cut 3 bases from V and 4 bases from J, with 4 bases between. CDR1 WNHNN and CDR2 SYGVQD come from the germline V gene (reference sequence). CDR3 sequence reads: CASSDSYNEQFF. CDR3 DNA: TGCGCCAGCAGTGACTCTTACAATGAGCAGTTCTTC.

The rearrangement links TRBV5-6 to TRBJ1-6; TRBD1 aligns across 11 bases. Trimming removed 2 bases from V and 7 bases from J; junction bases left unmatched: 5. Germline-derived CDR1 and CDR2 are SGHDT and YYEEEE. The CDR3 is made up of 16 amino acids. The CDR3 bases are TGTGCCAGCAGCTTCTGGACAGGGGGCTTGAATTCACCCCTCCACTTT. It yields the protein CASSFWTGGLNSPLHF.